This TCR beta chain was profiled in a study of glioma-infiltrating T cells. This clonotype was recorded many times. Its antigen remains unidentified. TCR alpha and beta CDR3 regions were amplified from RNA using iRepertoire nested multiplex PCR. For one-step reverse transcription and amplification, about 85-400 ng of tissue mRNA or PBMC total RNA was used. In TCRdb, the multiplex PCR reads were re-called with MiXCR into one record per CDR3 protein. The sample lists fewer than 110,000 distinct CDR3 sequences, about 30% occurring once. The study, taken as a whole, reports: CDR3 overlap between tissue and blood was very small. Non-neoplastic patients had below-expected tissue-blood divergence, while all gliomas exceeded expectation.

The source material was glioma tissue, nonneoplastic brain tissue, or PBMCs (not recorded which). The clonotype originates from a human donor with low-grade glioma or glioblastoma, undergoing nonglioma brain surgery, or in good health (not recorded which).

The CDR3 sequence: CASSMVGQRSNQPQHF. CDR3 nucleotides: TGTGCCAGTAGTATGGTGGGACAGAGGAGCAATCAGCCCCAGCATTTT. The gene calls are TRBV19 and TRBJ1-5, with 7 bases that match TRBD1. Unmatched junction bases numbered 6, after V lost 3 bases and J lost 1 base. The CDR3 spans 16 residues. Looked up from germline, CDR1 is LNHDA and CDR2 is SQIVND (reference sequence).